These 25 T cell receptor beta chains were sequenced from one sample in a study of post-analysis software for immune sequencing data (dated by TCRdb to between 2014 and 2017). Paper-wide results and their limitations: Significantly higher frequencies in patients than in controls were found for roughly 5 TRBV segments, including TRBV5-6, TRBV5-1 and TRBV20-1.

Library preparation was by PCR. The sequencing machine was an Illumina HiSeq 2500. To reduce PCR and sequencing biases, unique molecular identifiers were built into the TCR beta cDNA libraries. TCRdb redid the processing of the public reads, applying fastp at Q25 and MiXCR, and retained in-frame beta chains. Each CDR3 protein appears once, grouped with its most common genes and DNA. Counted in this sample were fewer than 900,000 distinct CDR3 sequences; approximately 44% of them appeared once. The ten largest clonotypes hold approximately 5% of the sample. Their specific antigens are unknown. The sample taken for sequencing was blood. The receptors come from a girl aged 5 to 17 with multiple sclerosis.

This clonotype was recorded a few times. V and J are TRBV20-1 and TRBJ2-3; D unresolved. V gave up 4 bases and J gave up 0 bases, with 8 bases separating them. Germline loops: CDR1 DFQATT, CDR2 SNEGSKA (reference sequence). The CDR3 runs to 13 residues. The CDR3 bases are TGCAGTGCTAAACCTCACAGCACAGATACGCAGTATTTT. Amino acid sequence: CSAKPHSTDTQYF.

The rearrangement joins TRBV5-1 to TRBJ2-1; either TRBD1 or TRBD2 may fit D (5 bases each). CDR3 length equals 14 residues. The germline gives CDR1 SGHRS, CDR2 YFSETQ. The ends were cut back, 0 bases at V and 5 bases at J, with 9 bases in the middle. In DNA, the CDR3 is TGCGCCAGCAGCTTGGAAGGGGACCACAATGAGCAGTTCTTC. Protein: CASSLEGDHNEQFF.

This clonotype was seen a single time. The V call is TRBV12-3 or TRBV12-4, the J call TRBJ1-2, with a possible D match to TRBD1 (5 bases). CDR3 size: 15 residues. V was shortened by 2 bases and J by 2 bases, with 12 bases between the two germline ends. CDR3 amino acids: CASSLRSPGNYGYTF. CDR3 sequence (DNA): TGTGCCAGCAGTTTAAGATCCCCAGGGAACTATGGCTACACCTTC.

This chain connects TRBV12-3 or TRBV12-4 to TRBJ2-7; D gene ambiguous. There are 14 residues in the CDR3. V lost 6 bases, J lost 0 bases, and 12 bases lay in between. CDR3 in DNA: TGTGCCAGCAGGCTGACGGCCGGCTCCTACGAGCAGTACTTC. This sequence encodes CASRLTAGSYEQYF.

In the case of this clonotype: One end of the junction varies from germline; a read error may be responsible. V and J are TRBV7-7 and TRBJ2-1, with a tentative D call TRBD2 (6 bases). Germline lookup yields CDR1 SSHAT and CDR2 FNYEAQ (reference sequence). This CDR3 has 15 residues. The CDR3 DNA sequence: TGTGCTAGCAGCTTAGACGGGAGTGGATACAATGAGCAGTTCTTC. This encodes CASSLDGSGYNEQFF.

This clonotype has just a few counts. The J gene is TRBJ1-1, the V gene TRBV5-1, with a possible D match to TRBD1 (5 bases). The CDR3 consists of 19 residues. Trimming shortened V by 4 bases and J by 0 bases, and 25 bases separated the two germline ends. CDR1 SGHRS and CDR2 YFSETQ come from the germline V gene. DNA for the CDR3: TGCGCCAGCAGCCCCTCCCGGGCCACCCAGAGGGGCATGAACACTGAAGCTTTCTTT. The encoded protein is CASSPSRATQRGMNTEAFF.

The V and J genes are TRBV12-3 or TRBV12-4 and TRBJ2-7; 8 bases map to TRBD2. J gave up 3 bases and V 8 bases, and 9 bases lay outside the gene matches. The CDR3 is made up of 14 amino acids. Here the CDR3 DNA reads TGTGCCAGCGCCTGGGCGGGACTAGACTACGAGCAGTACTTC. Translation: CASAWAGLDYEQYF.

This clonotype is a singleton in its sample. The chain has TRBV6-6 and TRBJ2-1; 7 bases are shared with TRBD2. The CDR3 covers 15 residues. Germline-derived CDR1 and CDR2 are MNHNY and SVGAGI (reference sequence). The J segment lost 3 bases and the V segment lost 5 bases, leaving 7 bases of the junction unmatched. The CDR3 bases are TGTGCCAGCAGTAAACGGGAGGATCTCTACAATGAGCAGTTCTTC. Residues: CASSKREDLYNEQFF.

In its sample, this clonotype was seen a few times. The chain recombines TRBV11-2 with TRBJ2-2; 7 bases are shared with TRBD2. Germline-derived CDR1 and CDR2 are SGHAT and FQNNGV. The J segment lost 6 bases and the V segment lost 2 bases, leaving 12 bases of the junction unmatched. This CDR3 region has 17 residues. This chain's CDR3 is CASSLNPAGGFAGELFF. In nucleotides, the CDR3 is TGTGCCAGCAGCTTAAATCCTGCCGGGGGGTTTGCCGGGGAGCTGTTTTTT.

This clonotype occurred a few times. This rearrangement joins TRBV5-1 to TRBJ2-7, with TRBD2 identical over 7 bases. With V trimmed by 0 bases and J by 6 bases, 6 bases remained unmatched. There are 14 residues in the CDR3. Germline V gives CDR1 SGHRS, CDR2 YFSETQ. The chain's CDR3 is CASSLAGGLGEQYF. In DNA form, the CDR3 reads TGCGCCAGCAGCTTGGCGGGAGGACTTGGCGAGCAGTACTTC.

Many counts were recorded for this clonotype. The chain is built from TRBV29-1 and TRBJ2-7; the match to TRBD1 covers 10 bases. Germline V gives CDR1 SQVTM, CDR2 ANQGSEA. The trim removed 7 bases at V and 4 bases at J, leaving 7 bases unmatched. The CDR3 is 13 residues long. The CDR3 sequence is CSATTGGIYEQYF. CDR3 in DNA: TGCAGCGCGACGACAGGGGGCATTTACGAGCAGTACTTC.

The chain couples TRBV6-1 to TRBJ2-7, with D possibly being TRBD1 (6 bases). Germline CDR1 and CDR2: MNHNS and SASEGT. The germline V and J ends were trimmed by 2 bases and 2 bases, with 16 bases remaining between them. This CDR3 comprises 16 residues. This CDR3 reads CASSEWTGTRTYEQYF. The CDR3, as DNA: TGTGCCAGCAGTGAATGGACCGGGACAAGAACCTACGAGCAGTACTTC.

CDR3 sequence (DNA): TGTGCCTGGAGTGTAGGAGGAGACTATGGCTACACCTTC. This translates into CAWSVGGDYGYTF. The chain recombines TRBV30 with TRBJ1-2; no firm D call. The CDR3 extends over 13 amino acids. Per germline, CDR1 GTSNPN and CDR2 SVGIG (reference sequence). V was cut by 0 bases and J by 3 bases, with 8 bases left in between.

The V call is TRBV5-1, the J call TRBJ2-1; D is unclear. The J call may be incorrect, as the DNA end agrees better with TRBJ2-7. Germline CDR1 and CDR2: SGHRS and YFSETQ. CDR3 length equals 13 residues. CDR3 amino acids: CASSLEWTHEQYF. The CDR3 DNA sequence: TGCGCCAGCAGCTTGGAGTGGACGCACGAGCAGTACTTC.

The J gene is TRBJ1-4, the V gene TRBV27; D call uncertain. The V and J ends lost 2 bases and 8 bases respectively, with 9 bases between them. The length of the CDR3 is 13 residues. Germline CDR1 and CDR2: MNHEY and SMNVEV (reference sequence). The CDR3 DNA is TGTGCCAGCAGTTTAAAAACCCGGGAAAAACTGTTTTTT. It specifies CASSLKTREKLFF.

This chain uses TRBV6-5 with TRBJ2-1, with 7 positions matching TRBD2. The V and J ends lost 8 bases and 1 base, in that order; junction bases with no gene match: 11. The CDR3 consists of 16 residues. Germline values: CDR1 MNHEY, CDR2 SVGAGI. This CDR3 is CASQPAAGVSYNEQFF. The CDR3 DNA reads TGTGCCAGCCAACCCGCCGCGGGAGTATCCTACAATGAGCAGTTCTTC.

This clonotype was picked up a small number of times. V usage is TRBV29-1 and J usage is TRBJ1-6, with 7 bases identical to TRBD1. This CDR3 comprises 15 residues. Germline V gives CDR1 SQVTM, CDR2 ANQGSEA. Losses at the gene ends were 8 bases for V and 3 bases for J; bases not matched to a gene: 10. CDR3 sequence: CSTGTVIDYNSPLHF. CDR3 coding DNA: TGCAGCACCGGGACAGTGATCGACTATAATTCACCCCTCCACTTT.

The rearrangement links TRBV7-9 to TRBJ1-4; no firm D call. CDR1 SEHNR and CDR2 FQNEAQ come from the germline V gene (reference sequence). Trimming took 6 bases from V and 5 from J, leaving 19 bases between them. CDR3 length equals 16 residues. CDR3 coding DNA: TGTGCCAGCAGTCGTGTAATCCTCGAGGCCAATGAAAAACTGTTTTTT. Translation: CASSRVILEANEKLFF.

The rearrangement joins TRBV12-3 or TRBV12-4 to TRBJ1-5; tentative D call: TRBD1 (6 bases). This CDR3 comprises 16 residues. V was trimmed by 3 bases and J by 0 bases, leaving 12 bases between them. As DNA, the CDR3 is TGTGCCAGCAGTTTGGGGACACCTTATAGCAATCAGCCCCAGCATTTT. Protein sequence: CASSLGTPYSNQPQHF.

This clonotype was detected only a few times. V is TRBV5-5 and J is TRBJ2-1; no definite D call. CDR1 is SGHKS, CDR2 YYEKEE, per germline (reference sequence). Trimming removed 0 bases at V and 4 bases at J, with 11 bases between. The CDR3 loop spans 15 amino acids. For the CDR3, the DNA is TGTGCCAGCAGCTTGGGACTTTTGCCATACAATGAGCAGTTCTTC. The encoded protein is CASSLGLLPYNEQFF.

The chain uses TRBV9 and TRBJ2-3; D uncertain. Germline V CDR1 and CDR2: SGDLS, YYNGEE. V gave up 0 bases and J gave up 4 bases, with 6 bases separating them. The length of the CDR3 is 13 residues. The CDR3 is CASSVDWADTQYF. The CDR3 DNA is TGTGCCAGCAGCGTAGATTGGGCAGATACGCAGTATTTT. Full variable domain (rest looked up from reference TRBV9 and TRBJ2-3): DSGVTQTPKHLITATGQRVTLRCSPRSGDLSVYWYQQSLDQGLQFLIQYYNGEERAKGNILERFSAQQFPDLHSELNLSSLELGDSALYFCASSVDWADTQYFGPGTRLTVL.

CDR3 protein: CASSLRAQAFADTQYF. CDR3 DNA sequence: TGCGCCAGCAGCCTACGGGCCCAAGCCTTTGCAGATACGCAGTATTTT. This chain links TRBV5-1 with TRBJ2-3; D not resolved. CDR3 size: 16 residues. V lost 4 bases, J lost 4 bases, and 19 bases lay in between. Germline loops: CDR1 SGHRS, CDR2 YFSETQ.

This clonotype was picked up a small number of times. This CDR3 reads CSVHPGLGAGDTQYF. Written as DNA, the CDR3 is TGCAGCGTCCACCCTGGTTTGGGGGCAGGGGATACGCAGTATTTT. V and J are TRBV29-1 and TRBJ2-3; TRBD1 might be the D (6 bases). Trimming pared 6 bases from V and 6 bases from J, leaving 22 bases between. CDR1 is SQVTM and CDR2 is ANQGSEA in the germline V gene. CDR3 length equals 15 residues.

This clonotype was picked up a small number of times. The chain combines TRBV5-1 with TRBJ2-1, with 10 bases matching TRBD2. The CDR3 runs 17 residues. V was pared by 0 bases and J by 6 bases, with 9 bases of the junction left unmatched. The germline gives CDR1 SGHRS, CDR2 YFSETQ. The CDR3 region is CASSLAGLLAGVNEQFF. The CDR3 region has the DNA TGCGCCAGCAGCTTGGCCGGTCTCCTAGCGGGAGTCAATGAGCAGTTCTTC.

The chain has TRBV4-3 and TRBJ2-1, with D possibly matching TRBD2 (5 bases). This CDR3 is 15 amino acids long. The germline V gene has CDR1 LGHNA and CDR2 YSLEER. The ends were cut back, 3 bases at V and 8 bases at J, with 17 bases in the middle. The CDR3 sequence is CASSQARLDGDEQFF. In DNA, the CDR3 is TGCGCCAGCAGCCAGGCCCGGTTAGACGGGGATGAGCAGTTCTTC.